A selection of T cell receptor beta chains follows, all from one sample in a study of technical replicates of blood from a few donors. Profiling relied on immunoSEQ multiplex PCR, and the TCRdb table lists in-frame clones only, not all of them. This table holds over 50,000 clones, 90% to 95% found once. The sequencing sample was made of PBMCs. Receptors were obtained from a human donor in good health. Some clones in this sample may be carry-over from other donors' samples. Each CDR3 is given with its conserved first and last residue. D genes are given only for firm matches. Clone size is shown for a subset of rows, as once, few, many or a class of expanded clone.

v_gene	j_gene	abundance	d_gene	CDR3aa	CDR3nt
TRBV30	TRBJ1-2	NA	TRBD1	CAWNPRTGDGYTF	TGTGCCTGGAATCCCCGGACAGGGGACGGCTACACCTTC
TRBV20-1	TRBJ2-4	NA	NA	CSGEEWNIQYF	TGCAGTGGGGAGGAATGGAACATTCAGTACTTC
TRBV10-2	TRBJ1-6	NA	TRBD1	CASSESSAQGGFSRSPLHF	TGCGCCAGCAGTGAGTCGAGCGCCCAGGGGGGATTTAGTCGTTCACCCCTCCACTTT
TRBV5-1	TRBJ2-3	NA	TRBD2	CASSLNPSLAGTRQYF	TGCGCCAGCAGCTTGAACCCATCCCTCGCCGGGACTAGGCAGTATTTT
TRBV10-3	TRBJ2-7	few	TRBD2	CATQGASGSPEQYF	TGTGCCACCCAAGGGGCTAGCGGGAGCCCCGAGCAGTACTTC
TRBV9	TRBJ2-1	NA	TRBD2	CASSERTSGRNEQFF	TGTGCCAGCAGCGAGAGGACTAGCGGGAGGAATGAGCAGTTCTTC
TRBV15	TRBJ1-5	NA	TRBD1	CATSKGTVSNQPQHF	TGTGCCACCAGCAAGGGGACAGTTAGCAATCAGCCCCAGCATTTT
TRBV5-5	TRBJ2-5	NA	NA	CASSLGVQGQGETQYF	TGTGCCAGCAGCTTGGGGGTACAGGGCCAGGGAGAGACCCAGTACTTC
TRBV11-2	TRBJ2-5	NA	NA	CASSKLTVGETQYF	TGTGCCAGCAGCAAGCTGACAGTGGGGGAGACCCAGTACTTC
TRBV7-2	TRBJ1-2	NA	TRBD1	CASSFQTGYGYTF	TGTGCCAGCAGCTTTCAGACAGGGTATGGCTACACCTTC
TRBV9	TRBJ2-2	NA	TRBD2	CARGGGGTGELFF	TGTGCCCGGGGGGGCGGGGGAACCGGGGAGCTGTTTTTT
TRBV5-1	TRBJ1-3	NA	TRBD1	CASSLAGDRFNTIYF	TGCGCCAGCAGCTTGGCAGGGGACAGATTTAACACCATATATTTT
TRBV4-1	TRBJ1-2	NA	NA	CASSQADSTYGYTF	TGCGCCAGCAGCCAAGCGGACAGTACTTATGGCTACACCTTC
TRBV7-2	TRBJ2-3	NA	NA	CASSIGRGADTQYF	TGTGCCAGCAGCATCGGACGGGGGGCTGATACGCAGTATTTT
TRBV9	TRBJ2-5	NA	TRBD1	CASSVGTGAGTQYF	TGTGCCAGCAGCGTAGGGACAGGGGCTGGGACCCAGTACTTC
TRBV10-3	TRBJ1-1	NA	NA	CAILEGTEAFF	TGTGCCATCCTGGAGGGCACTGAAGCTTTCTTT
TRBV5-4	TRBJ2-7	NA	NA	CASSSGGYREGLEQYF	TGTGCCAGCAGCTCCGGTGGGTACAGGGAAGGACTCGAGCAGTACTTC
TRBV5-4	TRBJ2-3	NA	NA	CASSLGGGSTDTQYF	TGTGCCAGCAGCTTGGGCGGGGGCAGCACAGATACGCAGTATTTT
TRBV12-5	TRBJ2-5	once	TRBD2	CASGPPGLAGGKETQYF	TGTGCTAGTGGTCCCCCGGGACTAGCGGGGGGTAAAGAGACCCAGTACTTC
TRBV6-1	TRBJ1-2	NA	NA	CASSEDGGRYGYTF	TGTGCCAGCAGTGAAGACGGAGGTCGCTATGGCTACACCTTC
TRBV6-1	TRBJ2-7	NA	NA	CASSEQASWGEQYF	TGTGCCAGCAGTGAACAGGCTAGCTGGGGCGAGCAGTACTTC
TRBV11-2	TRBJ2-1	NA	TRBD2	CASSLGSGSYNEQFF	TGTGCCAGCAGCTTAGGTAGCGGGAGTTACAATGAGCAGTTCTTC
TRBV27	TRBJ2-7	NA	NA	CASSLPRGEQYF	TGTGCCAGCAGTTTACCCCGGGGGGAGCAGTACTTC
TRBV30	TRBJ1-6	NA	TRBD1	CAWGHRDRGRPLHF	TGTGCCTGGGGCCACCGGGACAGGGGAAGGCCCCTCCACTTT
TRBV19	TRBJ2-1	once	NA	CASSPTRTGNEQFF	TGTGCCAGTAGTCCGACCCGAACGGGCAATGAGCAGTTCTTC
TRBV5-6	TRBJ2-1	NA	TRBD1	CASNLFRGQTFYNEQFF	TGTGCCAGCAACCTATTCCGGGGACAGACTTTCTACAATGAGCAGTTCTTC
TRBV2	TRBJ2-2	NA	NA	CASSYDRPNTGELFF	TGTGCCAGCAGTTATGACAGGCCCAACACCGGGGAGCTGTTTTTT
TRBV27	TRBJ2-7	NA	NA	CASSLFPPQTRDEQYF	TGTGCCAGCAGTTTGTTCCCCCCCCAAACTAGAGACGAGCAGTACTTC
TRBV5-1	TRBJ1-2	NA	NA	CASSLEGSVSTYGYTF	TGCGCCAGCAGCTTGGAGGGGTCAGTGAGTACCTATGGCTACACCTTC
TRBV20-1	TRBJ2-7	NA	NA	CSARTSREQYF	TGCAGTGCTAGGACCTCCAGGGAGCAGTACTTC
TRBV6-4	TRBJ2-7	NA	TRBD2	CASTRPGLVLYEQYF	TGTGCCAGTACACGGCCGGGACTAGTTCTCTACGAGCAGTACTTC
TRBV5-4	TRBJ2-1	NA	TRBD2	CASSSGLAAEQFF	TGTGCCAGCAGCTCGGGACTAGCGGCAGAGCAGTTCTTC
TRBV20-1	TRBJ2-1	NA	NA	CSGGQIEQFF	TGCAGTGGTGGTCAGATTGAGCAGTTCTTC
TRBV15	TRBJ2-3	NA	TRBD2	CATSREKRGGAQYF	TGTGCCACCAGCAGAGAAAAGCGGGGGGGAGCGCAGTATTTT
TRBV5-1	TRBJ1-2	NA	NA	CASSSEGGPPNYGYTF	TGCGCCAGCAGCTCGGAGGGAGGGCCTCCTAACTATGGCTACACCTTC